This T cell receptor beta chain was captured in a study of blood T cell repertoires in COVID-19. Study context: The United States, Italy and Spain supplied acute and convalescent COVID-19 samples. In each case, the material was cDNA or gDNA derived from T cells, B-cell-depleted T cells, or PBMCs.

Germline CDR1 reads SGHRS; CDR2 reads YFSETQ. The CDR3 spans 13 residues. V shed 0 bases and J shed 3 bases, with 6 bases lying between them. In the original processing: Quantification of nucleated cells was approximated via reference gene primer amplification. Using immunoSEQ multiplex PCR, the repertoire was profiled, and TCRdb retains in-frame clones only, with some absent. V and J calls and clone size are copied from that table; D and trimming were computed from the DNA. The repertoire holds roughly 60,000 clones, roughly 77% seen once, with about 15% in the top ten. This clonotype was sampled from a man older than 75 with acute or convalescent COVID-19. The V and J genes are TRBV5-1 and TRBJ1-2, with D hard to call. Input material: peripheral blood. CDR3 residues: CASSLVADYGYTF. CDR3 coding DNA: TGCGCCAGCAGCTTGGTGGCAGACTATGGCTACACCTTC.